This T cell receptor beta chain originates from a study of control samples from healthy donors and cancer patients (dated by TCRdb to 2018 to 2021). To prepare the library, the immunoSEQ multiplex PCR assay was applied. As stored in TCRdb, this immuneACCESS dataset retains in-frame rearrangements with V and J assigned. A fraction of the clones does not appear; measured against another copy, unresolved V genes explain less than half of the discrepancy, and the remainder lacks a known reason. The sample table contains over 80,000 clones; only one count was recorded for around 80% of them. The leading ten clones occupy approximately 2% of the sample. Trimming removed 3 bases from V and 1 base from J, leaving 3 bases between the germline ends. From the cysteine through the phenylalanine, the CDR3 covers 11 amino acids. The only DNA kept is the CDR3, 33 bases in frame from the first base. Per the germline V gene (reference sequence), GTSNPN is the CDR1 and SVGIG is the CDR2.

A note on this clone: Its antigen is unknown. The input lacks base qualities; no much larger clone sits a single base away.

The sample comprised blood. The sequence came from a man in his sixties in good health. The rearrangement combines TRBV30 with TRBJ1-1, with no confidently assigned D gene. The DNA sequence is as follows: TGTGCCTGGAGGGGGAACACTGAAGCTTTCTTT. Its translation is CAWRGNTEAFF.